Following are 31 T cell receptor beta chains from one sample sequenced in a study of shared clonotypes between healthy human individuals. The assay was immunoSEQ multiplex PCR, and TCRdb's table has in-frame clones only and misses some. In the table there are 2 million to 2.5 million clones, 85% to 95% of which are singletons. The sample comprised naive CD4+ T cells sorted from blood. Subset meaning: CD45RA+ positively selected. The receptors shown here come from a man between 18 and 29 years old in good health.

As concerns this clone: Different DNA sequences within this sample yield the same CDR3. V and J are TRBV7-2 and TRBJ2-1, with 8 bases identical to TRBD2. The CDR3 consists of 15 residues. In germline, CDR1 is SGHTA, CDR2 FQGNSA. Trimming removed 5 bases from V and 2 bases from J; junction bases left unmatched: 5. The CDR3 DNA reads TGTGCCAGCAGCCTCACTAGCGGAACCTACAATGAGCAGTTCTTC. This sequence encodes CASSLTSGTYNEQFF.

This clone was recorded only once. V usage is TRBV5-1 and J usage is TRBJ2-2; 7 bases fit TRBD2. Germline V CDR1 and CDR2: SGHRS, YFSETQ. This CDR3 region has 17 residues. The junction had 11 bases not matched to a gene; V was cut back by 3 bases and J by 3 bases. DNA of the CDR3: TGCGCCAGCAGCTGGCGGGTGACTAGCCCAGACACCGGGGAGCTGTTTTTT. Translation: CASSWRVTSPDTGELFF. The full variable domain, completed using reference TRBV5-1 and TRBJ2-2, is KAGVTQTPRYLIKTRGQQVTLSCSPISGHRSVSWYQQTPGQGLQFLFEYFSETQRNKGNFPGRFSGRQFSNSRSEMNVSTLELGDSALYLCASSWRVTSPDTGELFFGEGSRLTVL.

CDR3: CASSLERAQISYEQYF. CDR3 bases: TGTGCCAGCAGCTTAGAGAGGGCACAGATCTCCTACGAGCAGTACTTC. The chain carries TRBV11-2 and TRBJ2-7; maybe TRBD2 (5 bases). The V and J ends lost 0 bases and 0 bases respectively, with 12 bases between them. CDR1 SGHAT and CDR2 FQNNGV come from the germline V gene. The CDR3 sequence is 16 residues long.

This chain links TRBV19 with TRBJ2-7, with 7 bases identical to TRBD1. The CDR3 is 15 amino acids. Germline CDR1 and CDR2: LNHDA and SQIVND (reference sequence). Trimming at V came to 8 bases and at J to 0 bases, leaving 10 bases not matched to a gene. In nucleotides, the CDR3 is TGTGCCAGTCAACGCACAGGGGAAGCCTCCTACGAGCAGTACTTC. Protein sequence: CASQRTGEASYEQYF.

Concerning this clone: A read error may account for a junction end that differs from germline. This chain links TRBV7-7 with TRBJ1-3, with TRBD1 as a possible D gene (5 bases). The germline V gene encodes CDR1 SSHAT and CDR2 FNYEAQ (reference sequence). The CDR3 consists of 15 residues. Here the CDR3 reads CASSPHPGSGNTIYF. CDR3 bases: TGTGCTAGCAGCCCCCACCCAGGGTCTGGAAACACCATATATTTT.

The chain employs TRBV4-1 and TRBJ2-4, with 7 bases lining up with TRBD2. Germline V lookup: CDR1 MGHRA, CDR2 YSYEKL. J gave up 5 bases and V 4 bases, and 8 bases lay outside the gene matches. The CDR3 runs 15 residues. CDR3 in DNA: TGCGCCAGCAGCCCCTGGGAGGGAGGGGAAAACATTCAGTACTTC. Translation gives CASSPWEGGENIQYF.

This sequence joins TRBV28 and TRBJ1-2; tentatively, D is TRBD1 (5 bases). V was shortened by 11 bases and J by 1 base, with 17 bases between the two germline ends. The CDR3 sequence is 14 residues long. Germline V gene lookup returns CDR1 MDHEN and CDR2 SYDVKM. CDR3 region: CAAGGGNLNYGYTF. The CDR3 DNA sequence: TGTGCCGCTGGTGGGGGGAACCTTAACTATGGCTACACCTTC.

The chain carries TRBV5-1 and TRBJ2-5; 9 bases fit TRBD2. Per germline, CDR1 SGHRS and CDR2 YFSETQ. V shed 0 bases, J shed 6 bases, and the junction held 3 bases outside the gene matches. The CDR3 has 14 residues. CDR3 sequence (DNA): TGCGCCAGCAGCTTGGGGAGCGGGGGGAAGACCCAGTACTTC. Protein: CASSLGSGGKTQYF.

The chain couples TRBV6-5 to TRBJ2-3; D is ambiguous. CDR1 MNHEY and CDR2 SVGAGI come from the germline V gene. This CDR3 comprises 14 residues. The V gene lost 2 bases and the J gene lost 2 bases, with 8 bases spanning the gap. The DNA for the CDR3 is TGTGCCAGCAGTTACCTGGGTAACACAGATACGCAGTATTTT. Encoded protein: CASSYLGNTDTQYF.

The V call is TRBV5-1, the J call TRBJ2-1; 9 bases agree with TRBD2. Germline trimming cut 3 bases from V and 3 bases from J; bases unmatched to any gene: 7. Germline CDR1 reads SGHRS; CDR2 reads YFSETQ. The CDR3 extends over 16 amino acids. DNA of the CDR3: TGCGCCAGCAGCTCGGAGTCTAGCGGGAACTACAATGAGCAGTTCTTC. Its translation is CASSSESSGNYNEQFF.

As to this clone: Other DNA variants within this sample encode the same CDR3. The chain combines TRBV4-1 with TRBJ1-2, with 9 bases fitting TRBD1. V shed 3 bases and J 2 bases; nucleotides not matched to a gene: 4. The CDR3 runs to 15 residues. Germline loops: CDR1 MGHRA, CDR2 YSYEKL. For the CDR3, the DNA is TGCGCCAGCAGCCACCCCGGGACAGGGAACTATGGCTACACCTTC. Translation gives CASSHPGTGNYGYTF.

CDR3 loop: CASSVNIGYEQYF. The CDR3, as DNA: TGTGCCAGCAGTGTGAACATTGGATACGAGCAGTACTTC. The genes are TRBV7-3 and TRBJ2-7; D not resolved. Germline V lookup: CDR1 SGHTA, CDR2 FQGTGA. V lost 6 bases and J lost 4, with 13 bases in between. This CDR3 has 13 residues.

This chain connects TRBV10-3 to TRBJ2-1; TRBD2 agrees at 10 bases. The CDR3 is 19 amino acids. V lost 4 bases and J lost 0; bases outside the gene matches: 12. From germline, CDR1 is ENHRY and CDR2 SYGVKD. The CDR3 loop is CAISAELAGTLSSYNEQFF. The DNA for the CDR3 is TGTGCCATCAGTGCCGAACTAGCGGGGACCCTAAGCTCCTACAATGAGCAGTTCTTC.

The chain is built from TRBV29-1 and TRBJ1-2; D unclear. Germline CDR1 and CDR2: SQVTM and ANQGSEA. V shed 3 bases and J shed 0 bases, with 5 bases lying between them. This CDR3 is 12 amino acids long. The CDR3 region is CSVDGTNYGYTF. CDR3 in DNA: TGCAGCGTTGATGGCACTAACTATGGCTACACCTTC. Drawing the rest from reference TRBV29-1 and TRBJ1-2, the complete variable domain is SAVISQKPSRDICQRGTSLTIQCQVDSQVTMMFWYRQQPGQSLTLIATANQGSEATYESGFVIDKFPISRPNLTFSTLTVSNMSPEDSSIYLCSVDGTNYGYTFGSGTRLTVV.

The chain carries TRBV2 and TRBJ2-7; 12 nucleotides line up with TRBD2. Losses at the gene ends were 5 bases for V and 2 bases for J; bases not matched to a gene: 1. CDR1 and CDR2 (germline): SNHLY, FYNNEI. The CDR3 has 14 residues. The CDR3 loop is CASSTSGGTYEQYF. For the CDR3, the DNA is TGTGCCAGCAGTACTAGCGGGGGGACCTACGAGCAGTACTTC. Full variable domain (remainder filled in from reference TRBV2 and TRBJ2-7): EPEVTQTPSHQVTQMGQEVILRCVPISNHLYFYWYRQILGQKVEFLVSFYNNEISEKSEIFDDQFSVERPDGSNFTLKIRSTKLEDSAMYFCASSTSGGTYEQYFGPGTRLTVT.

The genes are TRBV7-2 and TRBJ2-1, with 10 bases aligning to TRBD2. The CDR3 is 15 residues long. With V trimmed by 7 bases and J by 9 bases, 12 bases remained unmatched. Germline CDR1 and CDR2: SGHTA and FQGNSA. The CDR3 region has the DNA TGTGCCAGCAAACCCGGTAGCGGGGGGCCTGGTGAGCAGTTCTTC. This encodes CASKPGSGGPGEQFF.

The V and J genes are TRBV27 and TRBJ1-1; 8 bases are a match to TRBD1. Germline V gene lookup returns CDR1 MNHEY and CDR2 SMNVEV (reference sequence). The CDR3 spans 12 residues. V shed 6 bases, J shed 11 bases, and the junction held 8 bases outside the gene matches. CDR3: CASSPPGGFAFF. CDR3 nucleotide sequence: TGTGCCAGCAGCCCTCCAGGGGGCTTTGCTTTCTTT.

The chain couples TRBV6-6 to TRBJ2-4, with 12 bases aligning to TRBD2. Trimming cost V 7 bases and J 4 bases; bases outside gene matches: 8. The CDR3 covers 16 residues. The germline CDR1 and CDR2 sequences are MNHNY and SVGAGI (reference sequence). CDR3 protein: CASTATSGGRKNIQYF. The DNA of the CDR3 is TGTGCCAGCACCGCGACTAGCGGGGGTCGAAAAAACATTCAGTACTTC.

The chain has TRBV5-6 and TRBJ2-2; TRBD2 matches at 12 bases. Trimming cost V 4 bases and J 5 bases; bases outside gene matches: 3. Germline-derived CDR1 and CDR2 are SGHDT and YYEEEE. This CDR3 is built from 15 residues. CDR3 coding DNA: TGTGCCAGCAGCCCTAGCGGGGGGGCTACCGGGGAGCTGTTTTTT. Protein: CASSPSGGATGELFF.

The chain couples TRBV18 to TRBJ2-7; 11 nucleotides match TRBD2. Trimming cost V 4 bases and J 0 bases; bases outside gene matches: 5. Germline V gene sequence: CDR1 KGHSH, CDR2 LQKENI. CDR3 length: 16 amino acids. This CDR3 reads CASSRPGLADSYEQYF. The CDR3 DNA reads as TGTGCCAGCTCACGACCGGGACTAGCGGACTCCTACGAGCAGTACTTC.

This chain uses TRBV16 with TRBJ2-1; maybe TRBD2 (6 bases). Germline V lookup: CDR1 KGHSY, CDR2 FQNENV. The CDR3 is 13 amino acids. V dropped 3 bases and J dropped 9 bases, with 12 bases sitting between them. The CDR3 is CASSQGRGSEQFF. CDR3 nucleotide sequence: TGTGCCAGCAGCCAGGGTCGGGGGTCTGAGCAGTTCTTC.

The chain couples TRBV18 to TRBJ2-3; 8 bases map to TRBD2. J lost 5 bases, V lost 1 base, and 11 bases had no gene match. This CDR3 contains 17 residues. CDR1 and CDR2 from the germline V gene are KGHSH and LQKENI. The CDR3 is CASSPLTSGQRGDTQYF. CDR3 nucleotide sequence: TGTGCCAGCTCACCACTAACTAGCGGACAAAGAGGAGATACGCAGTATTTT.

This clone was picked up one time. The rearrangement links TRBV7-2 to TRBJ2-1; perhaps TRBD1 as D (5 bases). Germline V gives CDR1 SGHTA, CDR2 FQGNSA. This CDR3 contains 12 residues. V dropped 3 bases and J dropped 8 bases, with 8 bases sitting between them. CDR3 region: CASSLGLHEQFF. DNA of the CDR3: TGTGCCAGCAGCTTGGGGCTTCATGAGCAGTTCTTC.

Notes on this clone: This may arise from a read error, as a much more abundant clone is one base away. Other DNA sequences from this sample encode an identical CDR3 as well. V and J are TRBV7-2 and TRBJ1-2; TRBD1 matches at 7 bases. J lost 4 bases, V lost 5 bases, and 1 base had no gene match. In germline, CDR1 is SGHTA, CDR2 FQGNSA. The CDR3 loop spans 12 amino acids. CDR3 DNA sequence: TGTGCCAGCAGCCGGGACAGCTATGGCTACACCTTC. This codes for CASSRDSYGYTF.

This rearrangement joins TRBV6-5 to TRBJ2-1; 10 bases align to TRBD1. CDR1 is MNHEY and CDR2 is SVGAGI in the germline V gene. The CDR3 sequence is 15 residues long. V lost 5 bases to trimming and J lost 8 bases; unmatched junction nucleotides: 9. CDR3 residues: CASSRQGARVDEQFF. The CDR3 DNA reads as TGTGCCAGCAGTCGACAGGGGGCAAGGGTTGATGAGCAGTTCTTC.

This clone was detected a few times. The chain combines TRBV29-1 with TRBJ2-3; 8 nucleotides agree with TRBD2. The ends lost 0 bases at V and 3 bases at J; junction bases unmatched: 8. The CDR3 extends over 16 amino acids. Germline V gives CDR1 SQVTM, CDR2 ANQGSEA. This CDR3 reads CSVEEVTGGPTDTQYF. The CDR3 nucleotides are TGCAGCGTTGAAGAAGTAACGGGAGGGCCAACAGATACGCAGTATTTT.

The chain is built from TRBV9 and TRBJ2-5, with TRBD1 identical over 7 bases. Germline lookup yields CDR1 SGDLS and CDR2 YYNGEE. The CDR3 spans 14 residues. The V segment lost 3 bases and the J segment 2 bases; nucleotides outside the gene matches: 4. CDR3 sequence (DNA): TGTGCCAGCAGCGCCTACAGGGGTCAAGAGACCCAGTACTTC. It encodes CASSAYRGQETQYF.

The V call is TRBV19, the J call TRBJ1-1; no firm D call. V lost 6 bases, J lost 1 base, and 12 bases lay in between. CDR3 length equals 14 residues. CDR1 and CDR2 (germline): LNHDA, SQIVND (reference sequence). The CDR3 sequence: CASSRRAENTEAFF. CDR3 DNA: TGTGCCAGTAGCCGCCGGGCAGAGAACACTGAAGCTTTCTTT. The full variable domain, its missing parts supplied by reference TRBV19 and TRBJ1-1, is DGGITQSPKYLFRKEGQNVTLSCEQNLNHDAMYWYRQDPGQGLRLIYYSQIVNDFQKGDIAEGYSVSREKKESFPLTVTSAQKNPTAFYLCASSRRAENTEAFFGQGTRLTVV.

Here the CDR3 DNA reads TGTGCCAGCAGCCCGAGTAGGGGGGAGCAGTACTTC. Encoded protein: CASSPSRGEQYF. V gene TRBV7-8 combines with J gene TRBJ2-7; the D gene is possibly TRBD1 (6 bases). Germline values: CDR1 SGHVS, CDR2 FQNEAQ. The V end was cut by 5 bases, the J end by 7 bases, with 12 bases between. There are 12 residues in the CDR3.

CDR3 loop: CASSLAGDEKLFF. CDR3 coding DNA: TGTGCCAGCAGCTTAGCAGGGGATGAAAAACTGTTTTTT. The rearrangement links TRBV11-2 to TRBJ1-4; tentative D call: TRBD1 (6 bases). Germline loops: CDR1 SGHAT, CDR2 FQNNGV. The CDR3 loop spans 13 amino acids. The V gene lost 1 base and the J gene lost 6 bases, with 6 bases spanning the gap.

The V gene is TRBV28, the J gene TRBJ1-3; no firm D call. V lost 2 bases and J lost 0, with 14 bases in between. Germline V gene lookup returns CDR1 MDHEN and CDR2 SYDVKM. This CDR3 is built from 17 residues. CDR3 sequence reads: CASSLSQTKSSGNTIYF. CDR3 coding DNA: TGTGCCAGCAGTTTAAGTCAGACAAAGAGCTCTGGAAACACCATATATTTT.